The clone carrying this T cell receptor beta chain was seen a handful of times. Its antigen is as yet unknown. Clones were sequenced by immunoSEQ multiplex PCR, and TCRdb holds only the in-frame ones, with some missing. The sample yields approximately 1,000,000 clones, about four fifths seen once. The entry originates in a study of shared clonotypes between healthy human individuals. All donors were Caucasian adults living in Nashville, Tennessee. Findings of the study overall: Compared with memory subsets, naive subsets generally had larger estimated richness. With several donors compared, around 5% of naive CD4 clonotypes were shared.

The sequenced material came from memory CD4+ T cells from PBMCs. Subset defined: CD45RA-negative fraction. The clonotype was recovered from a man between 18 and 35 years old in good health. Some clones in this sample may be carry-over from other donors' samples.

The DNA of the CDR3 is TGTGCCACGGGACTTAGTCGCACTGAAGCTTTCTTT. The encoded protein is CATGLSRTEAFF. The V and J genes are TRBV2 and TRBJ1-1, with D perhaps TRBD1 (5 bases). This CDR3 is 12 amino acids long. The germline V and J ends were trimmed by 10 bases and 4 bases, with 13 bases remaining between them. Germline assignment: CDR1 SNHLY and CDR2 FYNNEI.